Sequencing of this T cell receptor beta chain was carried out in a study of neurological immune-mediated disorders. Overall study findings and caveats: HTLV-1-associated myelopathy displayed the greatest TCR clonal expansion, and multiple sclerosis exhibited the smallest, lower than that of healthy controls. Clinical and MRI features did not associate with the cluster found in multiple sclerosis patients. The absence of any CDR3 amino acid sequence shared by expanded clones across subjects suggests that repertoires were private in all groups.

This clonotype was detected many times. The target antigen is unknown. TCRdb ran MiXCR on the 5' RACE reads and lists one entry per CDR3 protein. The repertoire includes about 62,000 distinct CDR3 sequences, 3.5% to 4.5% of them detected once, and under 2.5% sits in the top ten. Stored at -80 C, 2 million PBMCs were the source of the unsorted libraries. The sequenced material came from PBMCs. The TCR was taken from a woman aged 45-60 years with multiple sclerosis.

The CDR3 region has the DNA TGTGCCAGCAGTTACTCCAGGGGGCTGAACACTGAAGCTTTCTTT. Residues: CASSYSRGLNTEAFF. The V and J genes are TRBV6-6 and TRBJ1-1; TRBD1 agrees at 8 bases. The CDR3 is 15 residues long. Germline V gene lookup returns CDR1 MNHNY and CDR2 SVGAGI (reference sequence). The J segment lost 0 bases and the V segment lost 0 bases, leaving 0 bases of the junction unmatched.